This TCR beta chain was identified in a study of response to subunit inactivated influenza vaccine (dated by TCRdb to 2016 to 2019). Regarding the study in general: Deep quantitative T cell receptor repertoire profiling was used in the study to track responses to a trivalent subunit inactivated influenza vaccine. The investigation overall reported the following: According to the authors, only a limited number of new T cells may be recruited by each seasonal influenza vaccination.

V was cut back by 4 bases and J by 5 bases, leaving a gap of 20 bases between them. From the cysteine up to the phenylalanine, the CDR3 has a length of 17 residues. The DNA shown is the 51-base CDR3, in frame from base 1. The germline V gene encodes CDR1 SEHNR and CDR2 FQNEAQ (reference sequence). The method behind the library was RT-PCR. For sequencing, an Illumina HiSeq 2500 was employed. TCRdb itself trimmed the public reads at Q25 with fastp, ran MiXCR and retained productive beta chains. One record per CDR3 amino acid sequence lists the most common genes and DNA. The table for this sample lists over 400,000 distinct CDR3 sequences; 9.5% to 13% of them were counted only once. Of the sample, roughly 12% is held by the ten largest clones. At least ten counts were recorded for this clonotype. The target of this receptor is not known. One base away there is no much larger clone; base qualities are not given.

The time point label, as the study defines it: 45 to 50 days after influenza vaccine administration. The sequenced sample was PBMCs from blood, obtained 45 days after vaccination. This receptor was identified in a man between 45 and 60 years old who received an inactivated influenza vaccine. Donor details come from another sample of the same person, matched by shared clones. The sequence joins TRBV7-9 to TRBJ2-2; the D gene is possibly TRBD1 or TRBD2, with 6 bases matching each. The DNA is TGTGCCAGCAGCTCGGGGAGGAGGACAGCTGGGACCGGGGAGCTGTTTTTT. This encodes CASSSGRRTAGTGELFF.